This TCR beta chain came from a study of blood T cell repertoires in COVID-19. Whole-study context: Collection of acute and convalescent COVID-19 samples took place in the United States, Italy and Spain.

Authors' analysis steps: Amplification from reference gene primers served as the basis for estimated nucleated cell counts. TCRdb keeps only in-frame clones here, not all; method: immunoSEQ multiplex PCR. For V, J and clone size, that table is used; D and trimming come from the DNA. This table holds 55,000 to 70,000 clones, roughly 90% found once. V was pared by 0 bases and J by 2 bases, with 14 bases between. There are 16 residues in the CDR3. From germline, CDR1 is LGHDT and CDR2 YNNKEL (reference sequence). The chain uses TRBV3-1 (or the pseudogene TRBV3-2) and TRBJ2-7; D not certain. The sample taken for sequencing was peripheral blood. The TCR was taken from a human donor in a cohort sampled during active COVID-19. CDR3 loop: CASSQDIGFGTYEQYF. The CDR3 DNA reads as TGTGCCAGCAGCCAAGATATCGGGTTTGGCACCTACGAGCAGTACTTC.